The 24 T cell receptor beta chains listed next were all sequenced from one sample in a study of blood T cell repertoires in COVID-19. Method: immunoSEQ multiplex PCR; TCRdb's copy keeps in-frame clones and lacks some. Of 330,000 or so clones in the sample, 85% to 90% were seen once. What was sequenced was PBMCs or T cells enriched from blood (not recorded which). Every receptor here comes from a woman aged 25-40 years who had been exposed to COVID-19.

The rearrangement links TRBV15 to TRBJ1-4, with 10 nucleotides matching TRBD1. Germline CDR1 is LNHNV and CDR2 is YYDKDF (reference sequence). The CDR3 runs to 16 residues. V dropped 0 bases and J dropped 6; count of bases not matched to a gene: 4. This CDR3 reads CATSRDWTGGDEKLFF. CDR3 coding DNA: TGTGCCACCAGCAGAGATTGGACAGGGGGTGATGAAAAACTGTTTTTT.

The chain is built from TRBV9 and TRBJ1-4; D remains ambiguous. The V and J ends lost 0 bases and 4 bases respectively, with 16 bases between them. Looked up from germline, CDR1 is SGDLS and CDR2 is YYNGEE. CDR3 length equals 17 residues. The CDR3 sequence is CASSVDPAGVNNEKLFF. The DNA of the CDR3 is TGTGCCAGCAGCGTAGACCCCGCCGGAGTCAATAATGAAAAACTGTTTTTT.

V usage is TRBV11-3 and J usage is TRBJ1-4, with 9 bases that match TRBD1. Per germline, CDR1 SGHNT and CDR2 YENEEA. J lost 7 bases, V lost 5 bases, and 5 bases had no gene match. The CDR3 consists of 14 residues. CDR3 loop: CASSGGTGSEKLFF. CDR3 bases: TGTGCCAGCAGCGGTGGGACAGGGAGTGAAAAACTGTTTTTT.

The chain has TRBV6-4 and TRBJ2-1, with 12 bases identical to TRBD2. Germline CDR1 and CDR2: MRHNA and SNTAGT. Losses at the gene ends were 6 bases for V and 5 bases for J; bases not matched to a gene: 8. This CDR3 is 16 amino acids long. The CDR3: CASSRLAGEGNNEQFF. CDR3 in DNA: TGTGCCAGCAGCAGACTAGCGGGAGAAGGGAACAATGAGCAGTTCTTC.

This rearrangement joins TRBV7-9 to TRBJ1-1, with 8 positions matching TRBD1. CDR3 length equals 18 residues. J gave up 2 bases and V 4 bases, and 15 bases lay outside the gene matches. Germline values: CDR1 SEHNR, CDR2 FQNEAQ (reference sequence). The CDR3 here is CASSSQEGAQGVNTEAFF. Written as DNA, the CDR3 is TGTGCCAGCAGCTCCCAGGAGGGCGCACAGGGGGTTAACACTGAAGCTTTCTTT.

V is TRBV4-2 and J is TRBJ2-5; 12 bases agree with TRBD2. Germline V lookup: CDR1 LGHNA, CDR2 YNFKEQ. Trimming took 0 bases from V and 5 from J; bases not matched to a gene: 4. This CDR3 comprises 16 residues. The CDR3 sequence: CASSQDALAGGETQYF. The DNA of the CDR3 is TGTGCCAGCAGCCAAGATGCCCTAGCGGGAGGGGAGACCCAGTACTTC.

The V and J genes are TRBV28 and TRBJ1-2; D is possibly TRBD1 (5 bases). Trimming removed 6 bases at V and 2 bases at J, with 16 bases between. The CDR3 runs to 15 residues. Germline V gene sequence: CDR1 MDHEN, CDR2 SYDVKM. The CDR3 here is CASRDNSWSNYGYTF. CDR3 DNA: TGTGCCAGCAGGGACAATTCTTGGTCCAACTATGGCTACACCTTC.

The gene calls are TRBV19 and TRBJ1-4; weak D call: TRBD1 (6 bases). With 2 bases removed from V and 5 bases from J, the gap between germline ends came to 18 bases. Germline loops: CDR1 LNHDA, CDR2 SQIVND (reference sequence). This CDR3 spans 17 amino acids. CDR3 nucleotide sequence: TGTGCCAGTAGTATACTCAGGGGATCGTTTCCAAATGAAAAACTGTTTTTT. Its translation is CASSILRGSFPNEKLFF.

The gene calls are TRBV19 and TRBJ1-5, with TRBD1 as a possible D gene (6 bases). Germline V gene data show CDR1 as LNHDA and CDR2 as SQIVND (reference sequence). This CDR3 comprises 15 residues. V was trimmed by 5 bases and J by 4 bases, leaving 15 bases between them. The CDR3 region is CASSPLHTGNQPQHF. Here the CDR3 DNA reads TGTGCCAGTAGTCCACTTCATACAGGGAATCAGCCCCAGCATTTT.

The J gene is TRBJ2-7, the V gene TRBV4-1, with D unresolved. The CDR3 is made up of 13 amino acids. The ends were cut back, 0 bases at V and 3 bases at J, with 6 bases in the middle. CDR1 is MGHRA and CDR2 is YSYEKL in the germline V gene. The CDR3 DNA follows: TGCGCCAGCAGCCAAGATACCTACTACGAGCAGTACTTC. Its translation: CASSQDTYYEQYF.

J is TRBJ1-2 and V is TRBV28; D call uncertain. The CDR3 runs to 11 residues. Germline V gene sequence: CDR1 MDHEN, CDR2 SYDVKM. V lost 6 bases to trimming and J lost 5 bases, with 7 bases between them. The CDR3 DNA is TGTGCCAGCAGATCACTTTATGGCTACACCTTC. As protein: CASRSLYGYTF.

CDR3: CSVAGGYDYGYTF. The CDR3 bases are TGCAGCGTTGCAGGGGGCTACGACTATGGCTACACCTTC. The J gene is TRBJ1-2, the V gene TRBV29-1; 8 nucleotides line up with TRBD1. With V trimmed by 4 bases and J by 3 bases, 4 bases remained unmatched. Germline lookup yields CDR1 SQVTM and CDR2 ANQGSEA. This CDR3 is built from 13 residues.

This clone was detected only once. V gene TRBV5-6 combines with J gene TRBJ1-1; 9 bases agree with TRBD1. Germline loops: CDR1 SGHDT, CDR2 YYEEEE. This CDR3 contains 14 residues. V gave up 9 bases and J gave up 5 bases; unmatched junction bases: 11. This CDR3 is CATHRGQGYTEAFF. The DNA for the CDR3 is TGTGCCACCCATCGGGGACAGGGATATACTGAAGCTTTCTTT.

The chain couples TRBV5-1 to TRBJ2-7; 8 bases agree with TRBD2. J was trimmed by 6 bases and V by 6 bases; bases with no gene match: 11. Looked up from germline, CDR1 is SGHRS and CDR2 is YFSETQ. This CDR3 has 14 amino acids. The CDR3 sequence: CASTGAGGPGEQYF. The CDR3 DNA follows: TGCGCCAGCACCGGCGCGGGAGGACCGGGCGAGCAGTACTTC.

V and J are TRBV7-2 and TRBJ1-1, with D maybe TRBD1 (6 bases). V lost 4 bases and J lost 6, with 18 bases in between. CDR3 length: 15 amino acids. From germline, CDR1 is SGHTA and CDR2 FQGNSA. Here the CDR3 DNA reads TGTGCCAGCAGCTCATCAGGGGATAGGTACGCTGAAGCTTTCTTT. Translating gives CASSSSGDRYAEAFF.

The V call is TRBV19, the J call TRBJ2-7; 12 bases fit TRBD2. The ends lost 2 bases at V and 2 bases at J; junction bases unmatched: 13. The germline V gene has CDR1 LNHDA and CDR2 SQIVND (reference sequence). There are 19 residues in the CDR3. DNA of the CDR3: TGTGCCAGTAGTATAACCCCTCTACTCACTAGCGGGAGGCCCTACGAGCAGTACTTC. It yields the protein CASSITPLLTSGRPYEQYF.

The V gene is TRBV19, the J gene TRBJ1-5; the D gene is possibly TRBD1 (5 bases). Germline CDR1 reads LNHDA; CDR2 reads SQIVND (reference sequence). This CDR3 is 15 amino acids long. V lost 3 bases, J lost 1 base, and 10 bases lay in between. The CDR3 DNA follows: TGTGCCAGTAGTATTACCGGGGGAAGCAATCAGCCCCAGCATTTT. This gives the protein CASSITGGSNQPQHF.

This chain joins TRBV6-6 and TRBJ1-4, with a tentative D call TRBD1 (6 bases). Trimming shortened V by 8 bases and J by 5 bases, and 12 bases separated the two germline ends. This CDR3 contains 13 residues. The V gene's germline CDR1 is MNHNY and CDR2 SVGAGI (reference sequence). The DNA for the CDR3 is TGTGCCAGCGATGGGGGCTCGAATGAAAAACTGTTTTTT. It is translated as CASDGGSNEKLFF.

The chain links TRBV9 to TRBJ2-7, with a weak D call TRBD1 (6 bases). The CDR3 has 17 amino acids. Germline-derived CDR1 and CDR2 are SGDLS and YYNGEE. V was pared by 0 bases and J by 0 bases, with 16 bases between. The DNA of the CDR3 is TGTGCCAGCAGCGTAGGGGTTGGACAGTATTCCTCCTACGAGCAGTACTTC. Protein: CASSVGVGQYSSYEQYF. The complete variable domain, with remaining parts taken from reference TRBV9 and TRBJ2-7, reads DSGVTQTPKHLITATGQRVTLRCSPRSGDLSVYWYQQSLDQGLQFLIQYYNGEERAKGNILERFSAQQFPDLHSELNLSSLELGDSALYFCASSVGVGQYSSYEQYFGPGTRLTVT.

CDR3 sequence reads: CASSKQGEYGYTF. CDR3 in DNA: TGTGCCAGCAGTAAACAGGGGGAATATGGCTACACCTTC. The chain is built from TRBV12-3 or TRBV12-4 and TRBJ1-2; 8 positions agree with TRBD1. Trimming at V came to 5 bases and at J to 5 bases, leaving 4 bases not matched to a gene. There are 13 residues in the CDR3.

The gene calls are TRBV29-1 and TRBJ1-4, with D unresolved. Between the trimmed V and J ends, which lost 2 bases and 0 bases, there was a span of 7 bases. The CDR3 is 14 amino acids. Germline V gene data show CDR1 as SQVTM and CDR2 as ANQGSEA. Written as DNA, the CDR3 is TGCAGCGTTGAATCAGAGGCAACTAATGAAAAACTGTTTTTT. Its translation is CSVESEATNEKLFF.

V gene TRBV28 combines with J gene TRBJ1-2; D not certain. This CDR3 contains 10 residues. Germline values: CDR1 MDHEN, CDR2 SYDVKM. V lost 6 bases to trimming and J lost 6 bases, with 5 bases between them. CDR3 coding DNA: TGTGCCAGCAGGGCAGATGGCTACACCTTC. This gives the protein CASRADGYTF.

This sequence joins TRBV28 and TRBJ1-6; possibly TRBD1 for D (5 bases). CDR3 length: 12 amino acids. Trimming stripped 3 bases from V and 9 bases from J, with 6 bases between. Germline V CDR1 and CDR2: MDHEN, SYDVKM. This CDR3 is CASSFRGSPLHF. The CDR3, as DNA: TGTGCCAGCAGTTTTAGGGGTTCACCCCTCCACTTT. Full variable domain (missing parts from reference TRBV28 and TRBJ1-6): DVKVTQSSRYLVKRTGEKVFLECVQDMDHENMFWYRQDPGLGLRLIYFSYDVKMKEKGDIPEGYSVSREKKERFSLILESASTNQTSMYLCASSFRGSPLHFGNGTRLTVT.

CDR3 protein: CASKQGDSNQPQHF. The CDR3 bases are TGTGCCAGTAAACAGGGAGATAGCAATCAGCCCCAGCATTTT. The genes are TRBV19 and TRBJ1-5, with D maybe TRBD1 (6 bases). Germline V gives CDR1 LNHDA, CDR2 SQIVND (reference sequence). This CDR3 is 14 amino acids long. V was clipped by 7 bases and J by 0 bases, with 10 bases between them.